Described below is a single TCR beta chain sequence and its context. What it recognizes is unknown. The data were obtained in a study of early T cells in non-severe SARS-CoV-2 infection. About the research overall: Chains were unpaired, as sequencing was done on bulk RNA from unsorted whole blood.

Study-wide points: VDJdb-based annotation leaned toward anti-spike CD8 responses and missed private and CD4 specificities.

cDNA molecules, individually, were tagged with unique molecular identifiers. From the 5' RACE reads, TCRdb called clonotypes with MiXCR, one entry per CDR3 protein. The sample lists 70,000 or so distinct CDR3 sequences; roughly a tenth were seen once. Germline lookup yields CDR1 LNHDA and CDR2 SQIVND (reference sequence). CDR3 length: 15 residues. Trimming left V 3 bases short and J 3 bases short, with 12 bases between. V and J are TRBV19 and TRBJ1-5, with D perhaps matching TRBD1 (5 bases). Sequenced material: whole blood, taken at baseline. This receptor was obtained from an adult who was a healthcare worker with PCR-confirmed SARS-CoV-2 infection or an uninfected control (not recorded which). The CDR3 DNA sequence: TGTGCCAGTAGTATTTACGGGGACGACAATCAGCCCCAGCATTTT. As protein: CASSIYGDDNQPQHF.